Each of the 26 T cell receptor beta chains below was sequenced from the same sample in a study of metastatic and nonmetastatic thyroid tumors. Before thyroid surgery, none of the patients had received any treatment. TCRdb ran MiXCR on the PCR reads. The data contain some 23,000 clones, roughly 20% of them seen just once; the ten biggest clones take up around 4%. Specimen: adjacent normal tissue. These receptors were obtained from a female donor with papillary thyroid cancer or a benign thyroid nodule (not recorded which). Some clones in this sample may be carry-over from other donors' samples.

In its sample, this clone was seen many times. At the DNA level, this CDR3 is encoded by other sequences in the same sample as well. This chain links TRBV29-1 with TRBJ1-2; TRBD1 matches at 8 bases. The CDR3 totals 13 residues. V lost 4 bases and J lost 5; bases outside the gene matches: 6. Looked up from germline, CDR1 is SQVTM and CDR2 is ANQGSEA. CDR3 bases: TGCAGCGTTGCCTCAGGGGGCGCGTATGGCTACACCTTC. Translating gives CSVASGGAYGYTF. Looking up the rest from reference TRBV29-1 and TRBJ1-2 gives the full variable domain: SAVISQKPSRDICQRGTSLTIQCQVDSQVTMMFWYRQQPGQSLTLIATANQGSEATYESGFVIDKFPISRPNLTFSTLTVSNMSPEDSSIYLCSVASGGAYGYTFGSGTRLTVV.

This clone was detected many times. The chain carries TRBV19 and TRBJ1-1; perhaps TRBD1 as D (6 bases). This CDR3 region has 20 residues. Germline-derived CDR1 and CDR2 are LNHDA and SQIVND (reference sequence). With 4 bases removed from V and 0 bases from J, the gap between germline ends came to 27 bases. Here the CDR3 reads CASSTNWNRGRAWMNTEAFF. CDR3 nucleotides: TGTGCCAGTAGTACGAACTGGAACCGGGGGCGGGCTTGGATGAACACTGAAGCTTTCTTT. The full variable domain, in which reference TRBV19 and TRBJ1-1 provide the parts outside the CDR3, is DGGITQSPKYLFRKEGQNVTLSCEQNLNHDAMYWYRQDPGQGLRLIYYSQIVNDFQKGDIAEGYSVSREKKESFPLTVTSAQKNPTAFYLCASSTNWNRGRAWMNTEAFFGQGTRLTVV.

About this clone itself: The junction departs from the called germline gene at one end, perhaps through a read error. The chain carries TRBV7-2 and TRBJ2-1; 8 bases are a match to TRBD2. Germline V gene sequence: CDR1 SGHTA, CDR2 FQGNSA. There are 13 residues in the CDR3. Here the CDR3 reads CASSSSGGDEHFF. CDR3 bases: TGCGCCAGCAGCTCCAGCGGGGGCGATGAGCATTTCTTC.

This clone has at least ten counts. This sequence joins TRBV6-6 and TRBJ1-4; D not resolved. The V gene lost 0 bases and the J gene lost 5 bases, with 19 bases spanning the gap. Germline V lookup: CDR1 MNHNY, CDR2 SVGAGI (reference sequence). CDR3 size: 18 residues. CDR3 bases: TGTGCCAGCAGTTACTCGAGAGGGCACGGAGGAGGCAATGAAAAACTGTTTTTT. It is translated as CASSYSRGHGGGNEKLFF.

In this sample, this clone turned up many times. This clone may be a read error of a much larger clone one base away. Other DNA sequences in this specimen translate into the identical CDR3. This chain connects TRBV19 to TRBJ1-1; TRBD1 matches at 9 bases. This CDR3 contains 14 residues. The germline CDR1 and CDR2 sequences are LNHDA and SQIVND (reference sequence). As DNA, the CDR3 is TGCGCCAGTAGGTTACAGGGGGCAGGCACTGAAGCTTTCTTT. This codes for CASRLQGAGTEAFF.

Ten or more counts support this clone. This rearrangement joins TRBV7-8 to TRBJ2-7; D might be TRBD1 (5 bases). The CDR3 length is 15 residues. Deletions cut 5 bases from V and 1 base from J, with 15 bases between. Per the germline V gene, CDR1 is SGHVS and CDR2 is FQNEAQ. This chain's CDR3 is CASSPLTTGSYEQYF. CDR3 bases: TGTGCCAGCAGCCCCCTTACCACAGGTTCCTACGAGCAGTACTTC.

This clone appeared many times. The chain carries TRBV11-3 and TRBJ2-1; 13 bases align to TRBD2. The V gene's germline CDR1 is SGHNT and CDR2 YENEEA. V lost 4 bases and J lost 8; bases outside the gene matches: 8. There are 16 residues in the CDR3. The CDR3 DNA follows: TGTGCCAGCAGCTCCTTCGGGACTAGCGGGAACGATGAGCAGTTCTTC. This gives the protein CASSSFGTSGNDEQFF.

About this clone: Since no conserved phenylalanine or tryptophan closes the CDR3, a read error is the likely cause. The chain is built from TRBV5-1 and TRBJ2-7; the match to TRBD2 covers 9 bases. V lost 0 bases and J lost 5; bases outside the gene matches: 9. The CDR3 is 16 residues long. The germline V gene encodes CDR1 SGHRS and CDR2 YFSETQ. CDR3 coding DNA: TGCGCCAGCAGCTTGGCCAGATGTAGCGGGAGCGACGAGCAGTACTCC. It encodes CASSLARCSGSDEQYS.

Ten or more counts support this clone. Here the CDR3 DNA reads TGTGCCAGCAGGGGACTAGCGGGAACAGATACGCAGTATTTT. Translation gives CASRGLAGTDTQYF. The chain has TRBV7-6 and TRBJ2-3; 13 bases fit TRBD2. The CDR3 is made up of 14 amino acids. Unmatched junction bases numbered 0, after V lost 6 bases and J lost 3 bases. CDR1 is SGHVS and CDR2 is FNYEAQ in the germline V gene.

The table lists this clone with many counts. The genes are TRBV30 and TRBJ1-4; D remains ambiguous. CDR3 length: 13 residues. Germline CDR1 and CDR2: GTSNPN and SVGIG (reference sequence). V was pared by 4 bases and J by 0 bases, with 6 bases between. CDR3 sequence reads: CAWTGTTNEKLFF. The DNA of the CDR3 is TGTGCCTGGACAGGTACAACTAATGAAAAACTGTTTTTT.

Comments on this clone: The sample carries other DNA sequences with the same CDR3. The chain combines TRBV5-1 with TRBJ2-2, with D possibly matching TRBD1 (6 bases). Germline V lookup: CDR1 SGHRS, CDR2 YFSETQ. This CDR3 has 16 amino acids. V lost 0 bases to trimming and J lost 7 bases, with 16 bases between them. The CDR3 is CASSLGPAGVDGELFF. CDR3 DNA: TGCGCCAGCAGCTTGGGGCCAGCAGGGGTAGACGGGGAGCTGTTTTTT.

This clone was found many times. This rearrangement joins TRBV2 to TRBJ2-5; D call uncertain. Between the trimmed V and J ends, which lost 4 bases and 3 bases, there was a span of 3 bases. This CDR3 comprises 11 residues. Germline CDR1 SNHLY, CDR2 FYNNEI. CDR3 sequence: CASSVEETQYF. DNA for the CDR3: TGTGCCAGCAGTGTAGAAGAGACCCAGTACTTC.

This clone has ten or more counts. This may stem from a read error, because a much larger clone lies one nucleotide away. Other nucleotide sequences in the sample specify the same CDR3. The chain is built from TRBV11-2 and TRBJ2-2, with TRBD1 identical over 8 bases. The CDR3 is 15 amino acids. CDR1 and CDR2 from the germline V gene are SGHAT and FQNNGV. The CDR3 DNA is TGTGCTAGCAGCTTAGCAGGGGGCGTCAGCGGGGAGCTGTTTTTT. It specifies CASSLAGGVSGELFF.

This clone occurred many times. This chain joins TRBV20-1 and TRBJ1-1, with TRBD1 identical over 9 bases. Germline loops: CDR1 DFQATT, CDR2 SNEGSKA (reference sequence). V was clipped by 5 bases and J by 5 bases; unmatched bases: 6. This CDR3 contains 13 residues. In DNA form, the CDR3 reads TGCAGTGCTTACAGGGGGCCCGGGACTGAAGCTTTCTTT. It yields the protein CSAYRGPGTEAFF.

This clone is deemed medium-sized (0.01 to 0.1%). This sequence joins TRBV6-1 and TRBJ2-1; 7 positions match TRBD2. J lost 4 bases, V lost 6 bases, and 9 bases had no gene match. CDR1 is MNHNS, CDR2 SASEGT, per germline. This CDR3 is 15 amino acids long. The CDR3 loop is CASSPLGGSYNEQFF. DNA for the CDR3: TGTGCCAGCAGCCCCCTTGGCGGGAGTTACAATGAGCAGTTCTTC.

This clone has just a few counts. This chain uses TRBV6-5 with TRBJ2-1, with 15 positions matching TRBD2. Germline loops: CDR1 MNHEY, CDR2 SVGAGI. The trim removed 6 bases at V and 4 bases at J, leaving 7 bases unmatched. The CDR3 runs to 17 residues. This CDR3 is CASRVGTSGGIYNEQFF. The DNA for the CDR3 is TGTGCCAGCAGGGTCGGGACTAGCGGGGGGATATACAATGAGCAGTTCTTC.

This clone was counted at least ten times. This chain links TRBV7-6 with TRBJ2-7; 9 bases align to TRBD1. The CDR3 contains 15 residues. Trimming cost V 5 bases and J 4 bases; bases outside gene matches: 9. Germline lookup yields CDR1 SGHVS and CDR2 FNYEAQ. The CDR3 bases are TGTGCCAGCAGCACATCGGACAGGGGATGGTACGAGCAGTACTTC. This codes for CASSTSDRGWYEQYF.

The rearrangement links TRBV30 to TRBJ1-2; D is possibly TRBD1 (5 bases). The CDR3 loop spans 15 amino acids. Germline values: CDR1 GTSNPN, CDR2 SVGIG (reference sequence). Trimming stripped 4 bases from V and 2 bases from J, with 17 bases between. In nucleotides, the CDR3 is TGTGCCTGGAAACCGGGGGGGTTGGGAAACTATGGCTACACCTTC. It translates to CAWKPGGLGNYGYTF. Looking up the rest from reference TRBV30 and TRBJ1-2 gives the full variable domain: SQTIHQWPATLVQPVGSPLSLECTVEGTSNPNLYWYRQAAGRGLQLLFYSVGIGQISSEVPQNLSASRPQDRQFILSSKKLLLSDSGFYLCAWKPGGLGNYGYTFGSGTRLTVV.

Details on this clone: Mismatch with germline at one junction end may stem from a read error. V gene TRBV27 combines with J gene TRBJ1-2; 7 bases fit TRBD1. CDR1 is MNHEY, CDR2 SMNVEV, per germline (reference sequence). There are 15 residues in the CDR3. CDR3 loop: CASSLVAGGNYGYTF. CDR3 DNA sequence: TGTGCCAGCAGTTTAGTGGCAGGGGGAAACTATGGTTACACCTTC.

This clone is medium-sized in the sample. The CDR3 DNA reads TGTGCCAGTAGTAAGCTATCGAACACTGAAGCTTTCTTT. Translating it yields CASSKLSNTEAFF. The V call is TRBV19, the J call TRBJ1-1; the D is unclear. Germline V gives CDR1 LNHDA, CDR2 SQIVND (reference sequence). With 4 bases removed from V and 1 base from J, the gap between germline ends came to 7 bases. This CDR3 comprises 13 residues.

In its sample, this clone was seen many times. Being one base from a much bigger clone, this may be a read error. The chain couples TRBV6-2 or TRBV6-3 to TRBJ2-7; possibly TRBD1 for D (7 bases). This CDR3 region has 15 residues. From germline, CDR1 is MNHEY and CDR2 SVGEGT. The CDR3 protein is CASTQGDLGAYGQYF. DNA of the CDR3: TGTGCCAGCACTCAGGGGGACTTGGGAGCCTACGGGCAGTACTTC.

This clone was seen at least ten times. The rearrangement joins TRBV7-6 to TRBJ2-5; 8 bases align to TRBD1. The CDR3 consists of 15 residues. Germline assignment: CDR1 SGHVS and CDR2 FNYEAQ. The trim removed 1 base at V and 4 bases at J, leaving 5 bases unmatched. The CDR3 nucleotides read TGTGCCAGCAGCTTAGAGTCCAGGGGGCTAGAGACCCAGTACTTC. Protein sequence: CASSLESRGLETQYF.

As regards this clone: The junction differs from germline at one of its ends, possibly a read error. CDR3 region: CASSYSGSGRAYDQYF. CDR3 bases: TGTGCCAGCAGTTACTCGGGTAGCGGGAGGGCTTACGATCAGTACTTC. The chain couples TRBV6-6 to TRBJ2-7; TRBD2 matches at 11 bases. The CDR3 covers 16 residues. Germline V gene data show CDR1 as MNHNY and CDR2 as SVGAGI (reference sequence).

In DNA, the CDR3 is TGTGCCAGCAGCGTAGGGTTCCCATCCGAGCAGTACTTC. It yields the protein CASSVGFPSEQYF. The chain has TRBV9 and TRBJ2-7; D is unclear. Germline values: CDR1 SGDLS, CDR2 YYNGEE. Trimming took off 0 bases at V and 6 bases at J, with 10 bases between the two ends. The CDR3 covers 13 residues.

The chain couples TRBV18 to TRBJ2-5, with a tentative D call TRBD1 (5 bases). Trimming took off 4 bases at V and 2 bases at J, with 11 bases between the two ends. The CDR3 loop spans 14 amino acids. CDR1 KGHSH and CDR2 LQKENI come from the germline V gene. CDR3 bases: TGTGCCAGCTCACGGACAAGAGGTCAAGAGACCCAGTACTTC. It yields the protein CASSRTRGQETQYF.

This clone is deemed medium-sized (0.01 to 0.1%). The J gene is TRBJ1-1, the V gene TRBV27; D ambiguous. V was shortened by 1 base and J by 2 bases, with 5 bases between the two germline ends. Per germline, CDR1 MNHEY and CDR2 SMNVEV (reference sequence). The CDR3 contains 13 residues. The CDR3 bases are TGTGCCAGCAGTTTATTCGGCAACACTGAAGCTTTCTTT. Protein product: CASSLFGNTEAFF.